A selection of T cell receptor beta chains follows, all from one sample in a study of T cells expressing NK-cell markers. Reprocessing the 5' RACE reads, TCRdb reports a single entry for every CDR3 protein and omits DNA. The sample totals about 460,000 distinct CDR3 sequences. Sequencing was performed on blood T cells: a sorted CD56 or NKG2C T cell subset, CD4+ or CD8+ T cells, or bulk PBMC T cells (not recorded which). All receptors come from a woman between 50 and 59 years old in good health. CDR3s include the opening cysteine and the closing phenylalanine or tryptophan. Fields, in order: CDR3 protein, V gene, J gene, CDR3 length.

CASSARAGYSEAFF	TRBV6-1	TRBJ1-1	14
CASSQVLRGNEQYF	TRBV3-1	TRBJ2-7	14
CSARLALAGNNEQFF	TRBV20-1	TRBJ2-1	15
CASSDRFPGTDTQYF	TRBV10-1	TRBJ2-3	15
CAWSSTWAGREQYF	TRBV30	TRBJ2-7	14
CASSRSGTTFDEQFF	TRBV6-5	TRBJ2-1	15
CASSIDRGGNIQYF	TRBV7-9	TRBJ2-4	14
CSVDTSGRKFF	TRBV29-1	TRBJ2-1	11
CATAPGLAGIFGETQYF	TRBV24-1	TRBJ2-5	17
CASSIDGPLASQHF	TRBV19	TRBJ1-5	14
CAAHAGTYGYTF	TRBV30	TRBJ1-2	12
CATSKGVPYEQYF	TRBV12-3/TRBV12-4	TRBJ2-7	13
CASSQTATGEEKLFF	TRBV4-2	TRBJ1-4	15
CASRAQGSNTGELFF	TRBV6-5	TRBJ2-2	15
CASRETLPETQYF	TRBV6-1	TRBJ2-5	13
CATSSRLVDTQYF	TRBV15	TRBJ2-3	13
CSARDSKVGRGYEQYF	TRBV20-1	TRBJ2-7	16
CASSEPGTVHTQYF	TRBV25-1	TRBJ2-3	14
CASRSGNVYEQYF	TRBV28	TRBJ2-7	13
CASSSLQQLLGRDFYEQYF	TRBV21-1	TRBJ2-7	19
CASRPRQGGNLNTEAFF	TRBV5-1	TRBJ1-1	17
CASSTYGVSTREETQYF	TRBV7-9	TRBJ2-5	17
CASNSGGTGELFF	TRBV21-1	TRBJ2-2	13
CASSGAANTGELFF	TRBV18	TRBJ2-2	14
CASRAGQTPWNEQFF	TRBV5-1	TRBJ2-1	15
CASRAGGGPLNTQYF	TRBV7-8	TRBJ2-3	15
CASSLGLAAYTQYF	TRBV11-2	TRBJ2-3	14
CATSREKWGWTEAFF	TRBV15	TRBJ1-1	15
CASRESGAPGEQYF	TRBV6-2/TRBV6-3	TRBJ2-7	14
CASSKLAPETQYF	TRBV12-3/TRBV12-4	TRBJ2-5	13
CSLGGGSGYGYTF	TRBV29-1	TRBJ1-2	13
CASGGVRTEAFF	TRBV5-1	TRBJ1-1	12
CASSLAETASYNEQFF	TRBV5-1	TRBJ2-1	16
CASSKQPTNEQFF	TRBV3-1	TRBJ2-1	13
CASSPEGLAVPGPYEQYF	TRBV4-1	TRBJ2-7	18
CASNNPGDNEQFF	TRBV6-4	TRBJ2-1	13
CASSMTGTARNTGELFF	TRBV7-9	TRBJ2-2	17
CASGWNTEAFF	TRBV27	TRBJ1-1	11
CSVAALTENTGELFF	TRBV29-1	TRBJ2-2	15
CASSLEGSGEQYF	TRBV5-1	TRBJ2-7	13
CASSSFLLEQFF	TRBV11-2	TRBJ2-1	12
CATSRGREETQYF	TRBV15	TRBJ2-5	13
CASSLRTGGLETQYF	TRBV3-1	TRBJ2-5	15
CASSLIGEYNEQFF	TRBV7-3	TRBJ2-1	14
CASSPVALNTGELFF	TRBV18	TRBJ2-2	15
CASSLIMIPVGASVGELFF	TRBV7-9	TRBJ2-2	19
CSARRTGTKNTGELFF	TRBV20-1	TRBJ2-2	16
CASSWGARTDTQYF	TRBV12-3/TRBV12-4	TRBJ2-3	14
CATSDPGLAGELFF	TRBV24-1	TRBJ2-2	14